This T cell receptor (beta chain) derives from a study of T cells in Graves' hyperthyroidism and ophthalmopathy. The authors obtained PBMCs from more than 8 ml of fresh peripheral blood. Regions amplified from RNA transcripts were the TCR beta CDR3 regions. An initial round of RT-PCR targeting the TCR CDR3 relied on the HTBI primer set. TCRdb re-called the multiplex PCR reads through MiXCR, storing one row per CDR3 protein. This table holds 600,000 to 700,000 distinct CDR3 sequences, about 14% found once. The germline V gene encodes CDR1 MDHEN and CDR2 SYDVKM. CDR3 length: 14 amino acids. V gave up 3 bases and J gave up 2 bases, with 10 bases separating them. This clonotype has ten or more counts.

This clonotype originated in a woman aged 40 to 50 with Graves' ophthalmopathy. The chain has TRBV28 and TRBJ2-5; D is unclear. The material sequenced was blood. Written as DNA, the CDR3 is TGTGCCAGCAGTTTTCTTACAGTTCAAGAGACCCAGTACTTC. Translated, it gives CASSFLTVQETQYF.